Each of the 2 T cell receptor beta chains below was sequenced from the same sample in a study of tumor-infiltrating lymphocytes in primary liver carcinoma. Starting from roughly 0.5 ug of total RNA, TCR beta cDNA was produced with a primer in the constant region. For TCR beta, libraries were produced by three nested multiplex PCR rounds using slightly modified ARM-PCR. Amplification in the first two PCR rounds was performed using TRBV1-TRBV30 forward primers and a C-beta reverse primer for 10 cycles each. TCRdb re-derived calls from the multiplex PCR reads in MiXCR, one entry per CDR3 protein. Of approximately 190,000 distinct CDR3 sequences in the sample, around four fifths were seen once. The study co-extracted DNA and RNA from roughly 20-30 mg of unsorted bulk tissue. The sequenced sample was tumor tissue from primary liver carcinoma. The receptors were sampled from a man aged 40-49 years with primary liver carcinoma and hepatitis B virus infection.

A note on this clonotype: Its ends do not fully match the called genes, so a read error is possible. The CDR3: CASSLGGGWARDTRYF. The CDR3 coding sequence is TGTGCCAGCAGCTTGGGCGGTGGGTGGGCACGAGATACGCGGTATTTT. The J gene is TRBJ2-3, the V gene TRBV5-4; D gene uncertain. Looked up from germline, CDR1 is SGHNT and CDR2 is YYREEE (reference sequence). The CDR3 has 16 residues.

As for this clonotype: One end of the junction does not line up with germline, which may come from a read error. This sequence joins TRBV11-1 and TRBJ2-4; 7 bases match TRBD2. Germline-derived CDR1 and CDR2 are SGHAT and FQDESV (reference sequence). The CDR3 loop spans 17 amino acids. CDR3 in amino acids: CASSFPRTRETKNIQYF. The CDR3 bases are TGTGCCAGCAGCTTTCCCAGGACTAGAGAGACCAAAAACATTCAGTACTTT.